The present T cell receptor beta chain was sequenced within a study of blood T cell repertoires in COVID-19. As for the study in general: Whether acute or convalescent, the COVID-19 samples came from the United States, Italy and Spain. PBMCs, B-cell-depleted T cells, or T cells provided the cDNA or gDNA that made up the material.

Original data processing: The assay estimated nucleated cells by amplifying reference gene primers. Repertoires were generated with immunoSEQ multiplex PCR, while TCRdb's copy carries only in-frame clones and drops some. Clone size and V and J calls were adopted from that table, with D and trimming inferred from the DNA. Here the sample spans around 130,000 clones, around 83% being singletons. V was clipped by 2 bases and J by 5 bases, with 18 bases between them. Germline V gene sequence: CDR1 SNHLY, CDR2 FYNNEI. The CDR3 has 16 amino acids. Sequenced: peripheral blood. This chain connects TRBV2 to TRBJ1-2; no clear D. The receptor comes from a man aged 40-55 years with active or convalescent COVID-19. CDR3 loop: CASSEKRAAEGYGYTF. The CDR3 bases are TGTGCCAGCAGTGAAAAGAGGGCCGCCGAGGGATATGGCTACACCTTC.